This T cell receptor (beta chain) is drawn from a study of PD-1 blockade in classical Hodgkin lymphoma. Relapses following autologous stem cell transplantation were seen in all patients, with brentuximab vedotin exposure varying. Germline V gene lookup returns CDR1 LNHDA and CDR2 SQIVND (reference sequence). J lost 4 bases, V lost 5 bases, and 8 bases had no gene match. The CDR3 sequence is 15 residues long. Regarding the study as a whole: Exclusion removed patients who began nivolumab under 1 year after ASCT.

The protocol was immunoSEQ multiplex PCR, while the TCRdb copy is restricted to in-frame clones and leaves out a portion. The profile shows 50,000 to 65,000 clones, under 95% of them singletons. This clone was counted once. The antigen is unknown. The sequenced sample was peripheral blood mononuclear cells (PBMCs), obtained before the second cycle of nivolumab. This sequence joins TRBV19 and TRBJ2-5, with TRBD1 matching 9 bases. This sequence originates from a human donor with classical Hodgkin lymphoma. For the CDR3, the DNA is TGTGCCAGTAGTCCCGCCGGGACAGGGCCAGAGACCCAGTACTTC. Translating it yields CASSPAGTGPETQYF.